The clone carrying this T cell receptor beta chain turned up a few times. Antigen unknown. The record originates from a study of blood T cells in healthy people across ages. Study-wide points: PBMCs that were unsorted prevented a conclusive naive versus antigen-experienced comparison.

It was with a sample-barcoded 5' primer and a J-beta primer mix that a second PCR of about 7 to 12 cycles was run. Each of the cDNA molecules was tagged by a template-switch adaptor with 12 random nucleotides. Any given sample supplied a minimum of 3 million CDR3-containing paired-end reads. TCRdb re-analysed the 5' RACE reads in MiXCR, keeping a single row per CDR3 protein. Here the sample spans approximately 900,000 distinct CDR3 sequences, almost 30% being singletons. Trimming took 5 bases from V and 4 from J, leaving 13 bases between them. This CDR3 has 14 residues. CDR1 is MNHEY, CDR2 SMNVEV, per germline (reference sequence). These data also featured in a second study, about T cells of mothers and their children. That work states: Slightly higher, non-significant overlap characterized related mother-child pairs relative to unrelated pairs.

The sample comprised blood. The V call is TRBV27, the J call TRBJ2-3; tentative D call: TRBD1 (5 bases). The receptor comes from a woman aged 40 to 49 in good health. The CDR3 coding sequence is TGTGCCAGCAGTGCCTGGGGCACTGCAGATACGCAGTATTTT. It encodes CASSAWGTADTQYF.